A selection of T cell receptor beta chains follows, all from one sample in a study of glioma-infiltrating T cells after dendritic cell vaccination. Using immunoSEQ multiplex PCR, the repertoire was profiled, and TCRdb retains in-frame clones only, with some absent. The table includes roughly 100,000 clones, nearly 90% detected once. This specimen was blood, taken after dendritic cell vaccination. Receptors originate from a human donor with glioblastoma. CDR3s include the opening cysteine and the closing phenylalanine or tryptophan. D genes are given only for firm matches. Rows give clone size only sometimes, using once, few, many, or a class for an expanded clone.

v_call: TRBV5-1
j_call: TRBJ2-7
d_call: NA
clone_size: NA
cdr3_aa: CASRDKSTYEQYF
cdr3_nt: TGCGCCAGCAGAGACAAGTCGACCTACGAGCAGTACTTC

v_call: TRBV25-1
j_call: TRBJ2-1
d_call: NA
clone_size: NA
cdr3_aa: CASTLRGANEQFF
cdr3_nt: TGTGCCAGCACCTTAAGGGGCGCAAATGAGCAGTTCTTC

v_call: TRBV20-1
j_call: TRBJ1-1
d_call: NA
clone_size: NA
cdr3_aa: CSATRALYAFF
cdr3_nt: TGCAGTGCGACCAGGGCCTTGTATGCTTTCTTT

v_call: TRBV2
j_call: TRBJ2-3
d_call: NA
clone_size: NA
cdr3_aa: CASTGPVVGGATDTQYF
cdr3_nt: TGTGCCAGCACCGGGCCGGTTGTAGGAGGGGCCACAGATACGCAGTATTTT

v_call: TRBV11-2
j_call: TRBJ1-4
d_call: NA
clone_size: NA
cdr3_aa: CASSLGRRQGLYEKLFF
cdr3_nt: TGTGCCAGCAGCTTAGGAAGGCGGCAGGGATTATACGAAAAACTGTTTTTT

v_call: TRBV5-1
j_call: TRBJ1-5
d_call: NA
clone_size: NA
cdr3_aa: CASSLAPGGTSSNQPQHF
cdr3_nt: TGCGCCAGCAGCTTGGCCCCGGGGGGAACTTCTAGCAATCAGCCCCAGCATTTT

v_call: TRBV7-9
j_call: TRBJ1-5
d_call: NA
clone_size: once
cdr3_aa: CASSGLFSNQPQHF
cdr3_nt: TGTGCCAGCTCGGGACTTTTTAGCAATCAGCCCCAGCATTTT

v_call: TRBV30
j_call: TRBJ1-1
d_call: NA
clone_size: NA
cdr3_aa: CAWRLMANTEAFF
cdr3_nt: TGTGCCTGGCGCCTGATGGCGAACACTGAAGCTTTCTTT

v_call: TRBV5-4
j_call: TRBJ2-5
d_call: NA
clone_size: once
cdr3_aa: CASSPGLAPETQYF
cdr3_nt: TGTGCCAGCAGCCCGGGACTGGCCCCAGAGACCCAGTACTTC

v_call: TRBV4-2
j_call: TRBJ2-3
d_call: TRBD2
clone_size: NA
cdr3_aa: CASSQGSASGGPDTQYF
cdr3_nt: TGTGCCAGCAGCCAAGGGTCCGCTAGCGGGGGCCCTGATACGCAGTATTTT

v_call: TRBV2
j_call: TRBJ1-4
d_call: NA
clone_size: once
cdr3_aa: CASSVRLEQGKLFF
cdr3_nt: TGTGCCAGCAGCGTGAGATTAGAGCAGGGGAAACTGTTTTTT

v_call: TRBV7-9
j_call: TRBJ2-5
d_call: NA
clone_size: NA
cdr3_aa: CASSLGGGQGQETQYF
cdr3_nt: TGTGCCAGCAGCTTAGGGGGGGGCCAGGGCCAAGAGACCCAGTACTTC

v_call: TRBV11-3
j_call: TRBJ2-3
d_call: TRBD1
clone_size: NA
cdr3_aa: CASSLQGAFTDTQYF
cdr3_nt: TGTGCCAGCAGCTTACAGGGGGCATTTACAGATACGCAGTATTTT

v_call: TRBV5-6
j_call: TRBJ2-5
d_call: TRBD2
clone_size: NA
cdr3_aa: CASRDLAGAYQETQYF
cdr3_nt: TGTGCCAGCAGGGACCTAGCGGGAGCGTACCAAGAGACCCAGTACTTC

v_call: TRBV5-1
j_call: TRBJ1-2
d_call: TRBD1
clone_size: NA
cdr3_aa: CASSLGQGEQYGYTF
cdr3_nt: TGCGCCAGCAGCTTGGGACAGGGGGAACAATATGGCTACACCTTC

v_call: TRBV11-2
j_call: TRBJ1-6
d_call: NA
clone_size: NA
cdr3_aa: CASSLIPDSPLHF
cdr3_nt: TGTGCCAGCAGCTTAATTCCGGATTCACCCCTCCACTTT

v_call: TRBV6-6
j_call: TRBJ2-7
d_call: TRBD1
clone_size: NA
cdr3_aa: CASSQPGGYEQYF
cdr3_nt: TGTGCCAGCAGTCAGCCAGGGGGATACGAGCAGTACTTC

v_call: TRBV18
j_call: TRBJ1-1
d_call: NA
clone_size: NA
cdr3_aa: CASSPDQGYTEAFF
cdr3_nt: TGTGCCAGCTCACCAGACCAGGGGTACACTGAAGCTTTCTTT

v_call: TRBV29-1
j_call: TRBJ2-1
d_call: TRBD2
clone_size: NA
cdr3_aa: CSVGEGTVYNEQFF
cdr3_nt: TGCAGCGTTGGGGAGGGTACAGTGTACAATGAGCAGTTCTTC

v_call: TRBV5-5
j_call: TRBJ2-2
d_call: TRBD1
clone_size: NA
cdr3_aa: CASSPTGMNTGELFF
cdr3_nt: TGTGCCAGCAGCCCGACAGGGATGAACACCGGGGAGCTGTTTTTT

v_call: TRBV6-1
j_call: TRBJ1-1
d_call: NA
clone_size: NA
cdr3_aa: CASSEQVDTEAFF
cdr3_nt: TGTGCCAGCAGTGAACAGGTAGACACTGAAGCTTTCTTT

v_call: TRBV7-9
j_call: TRBJ2-7
d_call: TRBD2
clone_size: NA
cdr3_aa: CASSPGGGYYEQYF
cdr3_nt: TGTGCCAGCAGCCCCGGGGGAGGGTACTACGAGCAGTACTTC